This T cell receptor beta chain came from a study of radiation and T cells in renal cell carcinoma. Method: immunoSEQ multiplex PCR; TCRdb's copy keeps in-frame clones and lacks some. The profile shows more than 120,000 clones, 80% to 90% of them singletons. Study-wide findings and caveats: Top tumor clonotypes rose in blood 2 weeks post-radiation, then contracted.

On this clone itself: Its antigen is not identified.

Time point reported: blood 4 weeks post-SBRT, at nephrectomy. Stated treatment: 15 Gy SBRT to primary tumor, nephrectomy 4 weeks later. Nephrectomy followed 15 Gy stereotactic body radiation by 4 weeks. The patient's renal cell carcinoma had clear cell pathology. The TCR sequence derives from a woman between 45 and 60 years old with renal cell carcinoma. Source: blood, taken from a patient whose treatment included radiotherapy and nephrectomy.

DNA for the CDR3: TGTGCCAGTAGCCAGGGGGACCAAGAGACCCAGTACTTC. It is translated as CASSQGDQETQYF. This chain joins TRBV19 and TRBJ2-5; 7 bases are shared with TRBD1. Per germline, CDR1 LNHDA and CDR2 SQIVND (reference sequence). Trimming took 6 bases from V and 0 from J; bases not matched to a gene: 1. The CDR3 covers 13 residues. Full variable domain (missing parts from reference TRBV19 and TRBJ2-5): DGGITQSPKYLFRKEGQNVTLSCEQNLNHDAMYWYRQDPGQGLRLIYYSQIVNDFQKGDIAEGYSVSREKKESFPLTVTSAQKNPTAFYLCASSQGDQETQYFGPGTRLLVL.